Shown below are 9 T cell receptor beta chains from a single sample sequenced in a study of blood T cell repertoires in COVID-19. Measured with immunoSEQ multiplex PCR; TCRdb has only the in-frame clones, and not every one. The profile shows more than 110,000 clones, more than 65% of them singletons. The specimen sequenced was peripheral blood. Receptors were obtained from a human donor in a cohort sampled during active COVID-19.

The chain combines TRBV6-1 with TRBJ1-6; D uncertain. CDR3 length equals 13 residues. V lost 0 bases and J lost 11, with 8 bases in between. Looked up from germline, CDR1 is MNHNS and CDR2 is SASEGT. The CDR3, as DNA: TGTGCCAGCAGTGAAGCGCTTCAGGCACCCCTCCACTTT. Translating it yields CASSEALQAPLHF.

The chain combines TRBV18 with TRBJ1-6; D unresolved. This CDR3 has 15 amino acids. Per germline, CDR1 KGHSH and CDR2 LQKENI. V was pared by 3 bases and J by 6 bases, with 12 bases between. The CDR3 bases are TGTGCCAGCTCACCCAACGTAGCGGGTAATTCACCCCTCCACTTT. This translates into CASSPNVAGNSPLHF. Full variable domain (outside the CDR3, taken from reference TRBV18 and TRBJ1-6): NAGVMQNPRHLVRRRGQEARLRCSPMKGHSHVYWYRQLPEEGLKFMVYLQKENIIDESGMPKERFSAEFPKEGPSILRIQQVVRGDSAAYFCASSPNVAGNSPLHFGNGTRLTVT.

The chain combines TRBV14 with TRBJ1-1; 9 bases are shared with TRBD1. The CDR3 length is 16 residues. Germline assignment: CDR1 SGHDN and CDR2 FVKESK. Trimming at V came to 3 bases and at J to 3 bases, leaving 8 bases not matched to a gene. CDR3 coding DNA: TGTGCCAGCAGCCAGCCGGGACAGGGTGTTTACACTGAAGCTTTCTTT. It specifies CASSQPGQGVYTEAFF. Supplemented by reference TRBV14 and TRBJ1-1, the full variable domain reads EAGVTQFPSHSVIEKGQTVTLRCDPISGHDNLYWYRRVMGKEIKFLLHFVKESKQDESGMPNNRFLAERTGGTYSTLKVQPAELEDSGVYFCASSQPGQGVYTEAFFGQGTRLTVV.

The chain recombines TRBV5-4 with TRBJ2-1, with 12 bases fitting TRBD2. Germline V gene sequence: CDR1 SGHNT, CDR2 YYREEE (reference sequence). V was pared by 0 bases and J by 7 bases, with 5 bases of the junction left unmatched. CDR3 length: 16 amino acids. The CDR3 DNA is TGTGCCAGCAGCTTGGCTCTAGCGGGGGGGGCGAATGAGCAGTTCTTC. Protein product: CASSLALAGGANEQFF. Together with reference TRBV5-4 and TRBJ2-1, the CDR3 gives the full variable domain: ETGVTQSPTHLIKTRGQQVTLRCSSQSGHNTVSWYQQALGQGPQFIFQYYREEENGRGNFPPRFSGLQFPNYSSELNVNALELDDSALYLCASSLALAGGANEQFFGPGTRLTVL.

The genes are TRBV6-4 and TRBJ1-3; 8 bases match TRBD1. The CDR3 is 17 residues long. J lost 8 bases, V lost 0 bases, and 12 bases had no gene match. Germline V lookup: CDR1 MRHNA, CDR2 SNTAGT. The CDR3 here is CASSDSYGTGILDTIYF. For the CDR3, the DNA is TGTGCCAGCAGTGACTCGTATGGGACAGGTATTTTGGACACCATATATTTT.

This chain connects TRBV28 to TRBJ1-2; 9 bases map to TRBD1. The CDR3 has 16 amino acids. V lost 4 bases, J lost 8 bases, and 14 bases stayed unmatched. The germline V gene encodes CDR1 MDHEN and CDR2 SYDVKM. As DNA, the CDR3 is TGTGCCAGCAGTTCAGCCGGGACAGGGACCGCTCGGGGCTACACCTTC. Translating it yields CASSSAGTGTARGYTF.

This chain uses TRBV6-4 with TRBJ2-7, with TRBD2 identical over 10 bases. Germline CDR1 MRHNA, CDR2 SNTAGT. With V trimmed by 8 bases and J by 2 bases, 6 bases remained unmatched. The CDR3 is 14 residues long. For the CDR3, the DNA is TGTGCCAGCGGAGGGACTAGCGCCGCCTACGAGCAGTACTTC. It codes for CASGGTSAAYEQYF.

The chain is built from TRBV2 and TRBJ1-6; D gene uncertain. The CDR3 is 15 amino acids. The germline V gene encodes CDR1 SNHLY and CDR2 FYNNEI. The germline V and J ends were trimmed by 3 bases and 6 bases, with 12 bases remaining between them. The CDR3 coding sequence is TGTGCCAGCAGTGACGGAGGGCTGGGTAATTCACCCCTCCACTTT. This gives the protein CASSDGGLGNSPLHF.

The chain links TRBV12-5 to TRBJ2-5, with 13 bases matching TRBD2. Germline lookup yields CDR1 LGHNT and CDR2 FRNRAP. Trimming cost V 4 bases and J 4 bases; bases outside gene matches: 3. The CDR3 covers 15 residues. CDR3 nucleotides: TGTGCTAGTGGTTCTGGACTAGCGGGGGTAGAGACCCAGTACTTC. The encoded protein is CASGSGLAGVETQYF.